The sequence of this T cell receptor (beta chain) was determined in a study of T cell responses to AZD1222 COVID-19 vaccine. General observations from the study: Increased Spike-specific TCR breadth and depth were observed after two AZD1222 doses.

A note on this clone: Its antigen is not known. At one of its ends the junction is not consistent with the germline gene, which may arise from a read error.

The protocol was immunoSEQ multiplex PCR, while the TCRdb copy is restricted to in-frame clones and leaves out a portion. The repertoire holds about 200,000 clones, 90% to 95% seen once, with around 1% in the top ten. The CDR3 has 11 residues. The material was peripheral blood, obtained 28 days after the second AZD1222 dose. The receptor's source is an adult who received the AZD1222 COVID-19 vaccine. The V and J genes are TRBV23-1 and TRBJ2-7; D call uncertain. TRBV23-1 is an ORF, and what it does is uncertain. The CDR3 DNA sequence: TGCGCCAGCTTACGGTGGAACGAGCGGTACTTC. Its translation: CASLRWNERYF.